What follows are 27 T cell receptor beta chains derived from one specimen sequenced in a study of T cell responses to AZD1222 COVID-19 vaccine (dated by TCRdb to the early 2020s). Interpreted using the paper, the time point label stands for: baseline before first vaccination. Library generation was performed with the immunoSEQ multiplex PCR assay. TCRdb retrieved this table from immuneACCESS and kept in-frame rearrangements only. Not all clones are present; in checked studies, unresolved V genes account for under half, and no reason is known for the remainder. This sample lists more than 95,000 clones; 85% to 95% were detected once. Of the sample, about 3% falls within the top ten clones. The input for sequencing was peripheral blood, taken on day 0 of AZD1222 vaccination. These receptors were obtained from an adult in good health.

Notes on this clone: The sample contains more than one DNA sequence encoding this CDR3. The genes are TRBV18 and TRBJ2-7, with D perhaps matching TRBD2 (6 bases). Germline values: CDR1 KGHSH, CDR2 LQKENI. V was shortened by 2 bases and J by 3 bases, with 8 bases between the two germline ends. This CDR3 has 13 residues. The CDR3 region has the DNA TGTGCCAGCTCACCAGGGACTGGCTACGAGCAGTACTTC. This encodes CASSPGTGYEQYF.

The V call is TRBV3-1 (or the pseudogene TRBV3-2), the J call TRBJ1-2; the D gene is possibly TRBD1 (6 bases). The CDR3 totals 14 residues. The germline V gene encodes CDR1 LGHDT and CDR2 YNNKEL (reference sequence). The ends were cut back, 0 bases at V and 5 bases at J, with 10 bases in the middle. CDR3 protein: CASSQESGVYGYTF. CDR3 nucleotide sequence: TGTGCCAGCAGCCAAGAGTCAGGGGTTTATGGCTACACCTTC.

V is TRBV7-9 and J is TRBJ1-6, with 10 bases lining up with TRBD1. V lost 4 bases, J lost 5 bases, and 11 bases stayed unmatched. The CDR3 runs 18 residues. The germline gives CDR1 SEHNR, CDR2 FQNEAQ (reference sequence). This chain's CDR3 is CASSSWVGGTGDNSPLHF. The CDR3 DNA reads TGTGCCAGCAGCTCCTGGGTTGGAGGGACAGGGGATAATTCACCCCTCCACTTT.

The V call is TRBV4-1, the J call TRBJ2-4, with 15 bases that match TRBD2. The J segment lost 0 bases and the V segment lost 1 base, leaving 7 bases of the junction unmatched. CDR3 length equals 20 residues. Germline CDR1 and CDR2: MGHRA and YSYEKL. The CDR3 region has the DNA TGCGCCAGCAGCCAAGTTGGGACTAGCGGGAGGAGTCTAGCCAAAAACATTCAGTACTTC. It is translated as CASSQVGTSGRSLAKNIQYF.

This clone was seen only once. The chain has TRBV5-1 and TRBJ1-2; 8 positions agree with TRBD1. The CDR3 covers 15 residues. Germline loops: CDR1 SGHRS, CDR2 YFSETQ. V dropped 4 bases and J dropped 0; count of bases not matched to a gene: 5. The CDR3 protein is CASSLGQVANYGYTF. CDR3 sequence (DNA): TGCGCCAGCAGCCTGGGACAGGTAGCTAACTATGGCTACACCTTC.

J is TRBJ1-5 and V is TRBV7-2, with unresolved D. Trimming stripped 2 bases from V and 5 bases from J, with 10 bases between. Germline V gene lookup returns CDR1 SGHTA and CDR2 FQGNSA. The CDR3 length is 14 residues. The CDR3 DNA reads as TGTGCCAGCAGCTTAAGTTTAGATGATCAGCCCCAGCATTTT. This codes for CASSLSLDDQPQHF.

The V and J genes are TRBV12-5 and TRBJ2-1; D perhaps matches TRBD2 (6 bases). The CDR3 has 18 amino acids. Trimming removed 4 bases at V and 3 bases at J, with 22 bases between. The germline V gene has CDR1 LGHNT and CDR2 FRNRAP. This chain's CDR3 is CASGSPGVSGPLYNEQFF. CDR3 DNA sequence: TGTGCTAGTGGTTCCCCTGGGGTGAGCGGGCCCCTCTACAATGAGCAGTTCTTC.

This sequence joins TRBV6-1 and TRBJ2-7, with D unresolved. Trimming pared 6 bases from V and 7 bases from J, leaving 13 bases between. The germline V gene encodes CDR1 MNHNS and CDR2 SASEGT. The CDR3 is made up of 12 amino acids. For the CDR3, the DNA is TGTGCCAGCAGCCGGGTCCTCGAGGAGCAGTACTTC. Translation: CASSRVLEEQYF.

There are a few counts of this clone. The rearrangement links TRBV10-3 to TRBJ1-2; no clear D. Trimming took 8 bases from V and 8 from J, leaving 6 bases between them. Germline assignment: CDR1 ENHRY and CDR2 SYGVKD. This CDR3 comprises 9 residues. CDR3 region: CAIGSGYTF. The CDR3 DNA is TGTGCCATCGGAAGCGGCTACACCTTC.

This chain joins TRBV5-1 and TRBJ2-1, with 8 bases that match TRBD2. The CDR3 loop spans 15 amino acids. V dropped 5 bases and J dropped 2; count of bases not matched to a gene: 6. Germline V lookup: CDR1 SGHRS, CDR2 YFSETQ. The CDR3 DNA is TGCGCCAGCAGTGCGCCCGGGAGGGCCTACAATGAGCAGTTCTTC. Amino acids: CASSAPGRAYNEQFF.

The chain recombines TRBV12-3 or TRBV12-4 with TRBJ2-5, with D maybe TRBD1 (6 bases). There are 13 residues in the CDR3. V was cut by 1 base and J by 7 bases, with 10 bases left in between. The CDR3 reads CASSLVGGATQYF. CDR3 nucleotides: TGTGCCAGCAGTTTAGTAGGGGGTGCGACCCAGTACTTC.

The V and J genes are TRBV19 and TRBJ2-7, with D perhaps matching TRBD1 (5 bases). This CDR3 region has 12 residues. V was pared by 5 bases and J by 5 bases, with 10 bases between. Germline V gene lookup returns CDR1 LNHDA and CDR2 SQIVND (reference sequence). CDR3 in amino acids: CASSFWGDEQYF. CDR3 DNA: TGTGCCAGTAGTTTCTGGGGCGACGAGCAGTACTTC.

The chain uses TRBV27 and TRBJ1-5; no firm D call. The length of the CDR3 is 15 residues. Trimming shortened V by 1 base and J by 2 bases, and 9 bases separated the two germline ends. Germline CDR1 is MNHEY and CDR2 is SMNVEV (reference sequence). This chain's CDR3 is CASSLWGWGNQPQHF. CDR3 sequence (DNA): TGTGCCAGCAGTTTATGGGGTTGGGGCAATCAGCCCCAGCATTTT.

The J gene is TRBJ1-5, the V gene TRBV28, with TRBD1 as a possible D gene (6 bases). V lost 10 bases to trimming and J lost 6 bases, with 13 bases between them. This CDR3 has 12 amino acids. Germline lookup yields CDR1 MDHEN and CDR2 SYDVKM. CDR3: CAITGQGQPQHF. CDR3 bases: TGTGCCATTACAGGGCAGGGTCAGCCCCAGCATTTT.

Comments on this clone: Compared with germline, one end of the junction differs, possibly owing to a read error. CDR3 loop: CARSLFPVSSYNSPLHF. CDR3 DNA sequence: TGCGCCAGAAGCTTGTTTCCAGTTAGCTCCTATAATTCACCCCTCCACTTT. This rearrangement joins TRBV5-1 to TRBJ1-6; no reliable D call. Germline CDR1 SGHRS, CDR2 YFSETQ. This CDR3 region has 17 residues. Using reference TRBV5-1 and TRBJ1-6 for the parts outside the CDR3, the full variable domain is KAGVTQTPRYLIKTRGQQVTLSCSPISGHRSVSWYQQTPGQGLQFLFEYFSETQRNKGNFPGRFSGRQFSNSRSEMNVSTLELGDSALYLCARSLFPVSSYNSPLHFGNGTRLTVT.

The genes are TRBV4-2 and TRBJ2-1; 11 bases align to TRBD2. The germline V gene encodes CDR1 LGHNA and CDR2 YNFKEQ. V shed 4 bases, J shed 2 bases, and the junction held 4 bases outside the gene matches. The CDR3 sequence is 16 residues long. For the CDR3, the DNA is TGTGCCAGCAGCCCCCTAGCGGGAGGCGCCTACAATGAGCAGTTCTTC. As protein: CASSPLAGGAYNEQFF.

The CDR3 loop is CASRYTNRETQYF. In DNA form, the CDR3 reads TGTGCCAGCAGATACACCAACAGAGAGACCCAGTACTTC. This sequence joins TRBV28 and TRBJ2-5; D uncertain. The CDR3 runs to 13 residues. V shed 6 bases and J shed 4 bases, with 12 bases lying between them. The germline gives CDR1 MDHEN, CDR2 SYDVKM.

For this clone: This same CDR3 is encoded by further DNA sequences in the sample. The chain combines TRBV5-6 with TRBJ1-5, with unresolved D. Germline V gives CDR1 SGHDT, CDR2 YYEEEE. CDR3 length equals 14 residues. The V end lost 0 bases, the J end lost 7 bases, and 11 bases lay between the germline ends. The CDR3 coding sequence is TGTGCCAGCAGCTTGGGGCCAGGTGAGCAGCCCCAGCATTTT. As protein: CASSLGPGEQPQHF.

The rearrangement joins TRBV7-9 to TRBJ2-7; TRBD2 matches 14 bases. J lost 5 bases, V lost 6 bases, and 6 bases had no gene match. Per germline, CDR1 SEHNR and CDR2 FQNEAQ (reference sequence). The CDR3 runs to 15 residues. The CDR3 DNA is TGTGCCAGCAGTTGGACTAGCGGGAGGCTAGACGAGCAGTACTTC. Translated, it gives CASSWTSGRLDEQYF.

The rearrangement uses TRBV4-2 and TRBJ1-6, with D unresolved. The CDR3 extends over 21 amino acids. V was clipped by 1 base and J by 5 bases, with 27 bases between them. The germline V gene encodes CDR1 LGHNA and CDR2 YNFKEQ. CDR3 sequence reads: CASSQGQQRDLLAGNNSPLHF. CDR3 in DNA: TGTGCCAGCAGCCAAGGCCAACAGCGCGACCTCCTCGCCGGGAATAATTCACCCCTCCACTTT.

This sequence joins TRBV28 and TRBJ1-5; TRBD1 agrees at 7 bases. The junction had 5 bases not matched to a gene; V was cut back by 2 bases and J by 7 bases. From germline, CDR1 is MDHEN and CDR2 SYDVKM. CDR3 size: 14 residues. In DNA form, the CDR3 reads TGTGCCAGCAGTTTAGGACAGGCGTCACAGCCCCAGCATTTT. Encoded protein: CASSLGQASQPQHF.

The chain has TRBV28 and TRBJ2-3, with D maybe TRBD2 (5 bases). Germline values: CDR1 MDHEN, CDR2 SYDVKM. CDR3 size: 13 residues. V was shortened by 2 bases and J by 7 bases, with 10 bases between the two germline ends. The CDR3 region has the DNA TGTGCCAGCAGTTTACTAGCTACAAATACGCAGTATTTT. Protein sequence: CASSLLATNTQYF.

The V and J genes are TRBV4-2 and TRBJ2-7, with a tentative D call TRBD2 (5 bases). With 0 bases removed from V and 5 bases from J, the gap between germline ends came to 14 bases. This CDR3 comprises 15 residues. Per germline, CDR1 LGHNA and CDR2 YNFKEQ. The CDR3 is CASSQDERAGDEQYF. The CDR3 DNA reads TGTGCCAGCAGCCAAGACGAGAGGGCCGGGGACGAGCAGTACTTC.

The CDR3 DNA is TGTGCCAGCAGCTTAGAAGTAGCGGGATTTATCTACGAGCAGTACTTC. It yields the protein CASSLEVAGFIYEQYF. This sequence joins TRBV7-6 and TRBJ2-7; TRBD2 aligns across 8 bases. The CDR3 covers 16 residues. With 1 base clipped from V and 3 bases from J, the junction kept 8 bases outside the gene matches. Per germline, CDR1 SGHVS and CDR2 FNYEAQ. The full variable domain, with the rest looked up from reference TRBV7-6 and TRBJ2-7, is GAGVSQSPRYKVTKRGQDVALRCDPISGHVSLYWYRQALGQGPEFLTYFNYEAQQDKSGLPNDRFSAERPEGSISTLTIQRTEQRDSAMYRCASSLEVAGFIYEQYFGPGTRLTVT.

The V gene is TRBV5-1, the J gene TRBJ2-5, with TRBD2 matching 7 bases. Per germline, CDR1 SGHRS and CDR2 YFSETQ. The CDR3 consists of 18 residues. V trimming: 2 bases; J trimming: 1 base; junction bases outside the gene matches: 14. The CDR3 DNA reads TGCGCCAGCAGCTTACACTTCAGGGAGGGTAGCACCCAAGAGACCCAGTACTTC. Translating it yields CASSLHFREGSTQETQYF.

This sequence joins TRBV28 and TRBJ1-5; D remains ambiguous. Germline CDR1 and CDR2: MDHEN and SYDVKM. The V end lost 3 bases, the J end lost 2 bases, and 5 bases lay between the germline ends. The CDR3 has 13 amino acids. CDR3 bases: TGTGCCAGCAGTTTTGACGGCAATCAGCCCCAGCATTTT. It codes for CASSFDGNQPQHF.

The chain recombines TRBV2 with TRBJ1-5; 8 positions match TRBD1. Germline V gene sequence: CDR1 SNHLY, CDR2 FYNNEI. The CDR3 spans 14 residues. The V gene end was trimmed by 3 bases and the J gene end by 7 bases; junction bases not matched to a gene: 5. CDR3 DNA sequence: TGTGCCAGCAGTGATCAGGGGGCTGGGCAGCCCCAGCATTTT. Protein product: CASSDQGAGQPQHF.